This T cell receptor (beta chain) comes out of a study of shared T cell receptors in the human thymus. The V gene's germline CDR1 is SQVTM and CDR2 ANQGSEA. The CDR3 extends over 13 amino acids. Trimming at V came to 4 bases and at J to 11 bases, leaving 11 bases not matched to a gene. Sequencing was performed with immunoSEQ multiplex PCR; in TCRdb, only in-frame clones are kept and a portion is missing. The sample consists of roughly 700,000 clones, more than 75% of them appearing once. These data also formed part of another study, on human thymus T cells.

This TCR was sampled from a boy in the first two years of life with a congenital heart defect. Material for sequencing was thymocytes. The chain combines TRBV29-1 with TRBJ2-4; 7 bases match TRBD1. The CDR3 region is CSVGDSQLGLQYF. CDR3 sequence (DNA): TGCAGCGTTGGGGACAGCCAGTTGGGGCTTCAGTACTTC.